This T cell receptor beta chain is drawn from a study of blood T cell repertoires in COVID-19. Study-wide background: The analysed material was cDNA or gDNA that came from T cells, B-cell-depleted T cells, or PBMCs.

Germline V CDR1 and CDR2: MNHNS, SASEGT. The CDR3 loop spans 12 amino acids. Trimming took 2 bases from V and 4 from J, leaving 6 bases between them. Assay used: immunoSEQ multiplex PCR; TCRdb lists only in-frame clones, some missing. The sample contains 30,000 to 50,000 clones, 85% to 90% of which appear only once. This chain joins TRBV6-1 and TRBJ2-7; TRBD1 might be the D (5 bases). Source material: peripheral blood. The TCR originated in a man between 60 and 75 years old with acute or convalescent COVID-19. The CDR3 nucleotides are TGTGCCAGCAGTGAAAGGGGTTACGAGCAGTACTTC. Its protein is CASSERGYEQYF.